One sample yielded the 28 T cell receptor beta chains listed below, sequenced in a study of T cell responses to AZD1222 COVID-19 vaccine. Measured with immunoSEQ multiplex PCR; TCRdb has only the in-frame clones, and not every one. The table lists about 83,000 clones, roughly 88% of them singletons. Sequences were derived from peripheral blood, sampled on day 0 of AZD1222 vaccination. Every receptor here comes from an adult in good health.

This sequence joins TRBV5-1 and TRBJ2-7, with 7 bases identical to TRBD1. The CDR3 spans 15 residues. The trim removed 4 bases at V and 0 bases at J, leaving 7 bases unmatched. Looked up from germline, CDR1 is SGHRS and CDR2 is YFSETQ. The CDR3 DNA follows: TGCGCCAGCAGCCGACTGGACAGGAGCTCCTACGAGCAGTACTTC. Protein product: CASSRLDRSSYEQYF.

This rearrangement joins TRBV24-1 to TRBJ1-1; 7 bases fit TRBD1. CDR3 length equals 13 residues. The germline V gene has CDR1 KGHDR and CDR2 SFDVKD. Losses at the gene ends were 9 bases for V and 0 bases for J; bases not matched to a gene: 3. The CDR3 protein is CATQGQMNTEAFF. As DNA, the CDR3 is TGTGCCACCCAGGGACAGATGAACACTGAAGCTTTCTTT.

The CDR3 here is CASSGGAGGTDTQYF. In nucleotides, the CDR3 is TGCGCCAGCAGTGGTGGTGCGGGGGGCACAGATACGCAGTATTTT. This chain joins TRBV10-1 and TRBJ2-3; 7 bases are shared with TRBD2. The V gene's germline CDR1 is WNHNN and CDR2 SYGVQD (reference sequence). Germline trimming cut 4 bases from V and 1 base from J; bases unmatched to any gene: 5. The CDR3 covers 15 residues.

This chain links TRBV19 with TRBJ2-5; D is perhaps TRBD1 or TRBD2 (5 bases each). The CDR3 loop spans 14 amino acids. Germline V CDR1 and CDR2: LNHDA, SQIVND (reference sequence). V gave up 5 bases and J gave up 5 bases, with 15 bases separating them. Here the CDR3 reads CASSSERGRETQYF. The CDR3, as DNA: TGTGCCAGTAGTTCGGAACGGGGCCGGGAGACCCAGTACTTC.

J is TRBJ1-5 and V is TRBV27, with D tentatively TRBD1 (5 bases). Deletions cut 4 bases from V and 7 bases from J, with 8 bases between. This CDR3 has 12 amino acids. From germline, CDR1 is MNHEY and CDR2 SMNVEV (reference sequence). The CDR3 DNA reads TGTGCCAGCAGTTCCGGGGACCAGCCCCAGCATTTT. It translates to CASSSGDQPQHF.

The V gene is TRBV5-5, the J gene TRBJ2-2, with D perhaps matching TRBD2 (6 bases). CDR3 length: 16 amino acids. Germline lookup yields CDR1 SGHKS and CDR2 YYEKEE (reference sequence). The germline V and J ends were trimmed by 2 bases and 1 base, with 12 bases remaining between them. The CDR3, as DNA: TGTGCCAGCAGCTTTGGTGCGGGGTTGAACACCGGGGAGCTGTTTTTT. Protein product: CASSFGAGLNTGELFF. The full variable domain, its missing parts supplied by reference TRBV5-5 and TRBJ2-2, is DAGVTQSPTHLIKTRGQQVTLRCSPISGHKSVSWYQQVLGQGPQFIFQYYEKEERGRGNFPDRFSARQFPNYSSELNVNALLLGDSALYLCASSFGAGLNTGELFFGEGSRLTVL.

CDR3: CASTSTAGSQPQHF. CDR3 nucleotides: TGTGCCAGCACCTCTACAGCTGGGAGTCAGCCCCAGCATTTT. The chain combines TRBV21-1 with TRBJ1-5. TRBV21-1 counts as a pseudogene. The CDR3 contains 14 residues.

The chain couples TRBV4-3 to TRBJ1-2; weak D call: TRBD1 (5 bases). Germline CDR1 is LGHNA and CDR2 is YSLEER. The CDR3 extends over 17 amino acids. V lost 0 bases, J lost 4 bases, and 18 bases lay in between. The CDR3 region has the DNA TGCGCCAGCAGCCAAGATTTCGACACGGGGCGCGGCTATGGCTACACCTTC. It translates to CASSQDFDTGRGYGYTF.

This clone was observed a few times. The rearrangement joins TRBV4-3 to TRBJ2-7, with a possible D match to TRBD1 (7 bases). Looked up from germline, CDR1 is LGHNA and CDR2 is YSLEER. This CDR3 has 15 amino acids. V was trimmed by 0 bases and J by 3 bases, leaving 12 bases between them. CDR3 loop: CASSQDAGGGYEQYF. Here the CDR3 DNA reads TGCGCCAGCAGCCAAGATGCAGGGGGAGGCTACGAGCAGTACTTC.

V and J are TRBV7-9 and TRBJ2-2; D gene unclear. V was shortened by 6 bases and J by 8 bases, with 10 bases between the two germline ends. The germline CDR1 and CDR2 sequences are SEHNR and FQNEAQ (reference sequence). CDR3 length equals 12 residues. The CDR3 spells CASSLIRGELFF. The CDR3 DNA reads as TGTGCCAGCAGTCTTATCAGGGGGGAGCTGTTTTTT.

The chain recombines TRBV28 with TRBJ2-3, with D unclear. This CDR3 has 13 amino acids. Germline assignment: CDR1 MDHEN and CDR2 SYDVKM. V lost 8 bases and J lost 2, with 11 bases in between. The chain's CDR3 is CASRPDLTDTQYF. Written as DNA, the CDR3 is TGTGCCAGCCGACCAGACCTCACAGATACGCAGTATTTT.

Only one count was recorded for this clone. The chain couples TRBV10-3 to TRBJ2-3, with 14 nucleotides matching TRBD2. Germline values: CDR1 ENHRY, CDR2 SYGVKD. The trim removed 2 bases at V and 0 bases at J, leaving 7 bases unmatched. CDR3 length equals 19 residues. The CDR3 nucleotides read TGTGCCATCAGTGAGAGATCCGGGACTAGCGGGGGAAGCACAGATACGCAGTATTTT. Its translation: CAISERSGTSGGSTDTQYF.

The CDR3 DNA follows: TGTGCCAGCAGCTCCCTAGGGAACACCGGGGAGCTGTTTTTT. The encoded protein is CASSSLGNTGELFF. The chain links TRBV3-1 (or the pseudogene TRBV3-2) to TRBJ2-2; the D is unclear. The germline V gene encodes CDR1 LGHDT and CDR2 YNNKEL (reference sequence). V lost 5 bases and J 1 base, leaving 8 bases between the germline ends. This CDR3 comprises 14 residues.

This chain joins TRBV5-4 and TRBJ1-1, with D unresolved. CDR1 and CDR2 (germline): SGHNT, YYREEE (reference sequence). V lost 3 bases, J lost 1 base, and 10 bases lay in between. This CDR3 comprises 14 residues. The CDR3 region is CASSSEVRNTEAFF. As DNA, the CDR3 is TGTGCCAGCAGCTCAGAGGTCAGGAACACTGAAGCTTTCTTT.

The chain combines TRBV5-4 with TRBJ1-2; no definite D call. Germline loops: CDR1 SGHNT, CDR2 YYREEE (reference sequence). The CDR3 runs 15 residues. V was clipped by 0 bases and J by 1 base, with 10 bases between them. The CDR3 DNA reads TGTGCCAGCAGCTTGGGGGCAGAGCTTAACTATGGCTACACCTTC. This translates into CASSLGAELNYGYTF. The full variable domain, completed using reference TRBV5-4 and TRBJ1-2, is ETGVTQSPTHLIKTRGQQVTLRCSSQSGHNTVSWYQQALGQGPQFIFQYYREEENGRGNFPPRFSGLQFPNYSSELNVNALELDDSALYLCASSLGAELNYGYTFGSGTRLTVV.

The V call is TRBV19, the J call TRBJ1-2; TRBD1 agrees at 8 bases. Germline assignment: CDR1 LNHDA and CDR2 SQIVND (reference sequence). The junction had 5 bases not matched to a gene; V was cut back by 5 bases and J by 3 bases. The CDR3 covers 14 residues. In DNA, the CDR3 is TGTGCCAGTAGTGTTGGACAGGGTGACTATGGCTACACCTTC. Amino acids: CASSVGQGDYGYTF.

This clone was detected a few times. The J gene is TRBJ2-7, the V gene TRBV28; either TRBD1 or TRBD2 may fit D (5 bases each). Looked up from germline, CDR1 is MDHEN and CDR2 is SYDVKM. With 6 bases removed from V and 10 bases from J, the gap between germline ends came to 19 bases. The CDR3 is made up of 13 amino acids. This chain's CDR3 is CASSPGALSLQYF. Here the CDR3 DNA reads TGTGCCAGCAGCCCCGGGGCGTTGAGCTTACAGTACTTC. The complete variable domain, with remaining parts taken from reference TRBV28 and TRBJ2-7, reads DVKVTQSSRYLVKRTGEKVFLECVQDMDHENMFWYRQDPGLGLRLIYFSYDVKMKEKGDIPEGYSVSREKKERFSLILESASTNQTSMYLCASSPGALSLQYFGPGTRLTVT.

This CDR3 is CASSQAGAGGNTGELFF. The CDR3 nucleotides are TGCGCCAGCAGCCAAGCCGGGGCGGGGGGCAACACCGGGGAGCTGTTTTTT. The gene calls are TRBV4-1 and TRBJ2-2; 8 bases align to TRBD2. This CDR3 has 17 residues. The V segment lost 1 base and the J segment 2 bases; nucleotides outside the gene matches: 6. Germline V gives CDR1 MGHRA, CDR2 YSYEKL.

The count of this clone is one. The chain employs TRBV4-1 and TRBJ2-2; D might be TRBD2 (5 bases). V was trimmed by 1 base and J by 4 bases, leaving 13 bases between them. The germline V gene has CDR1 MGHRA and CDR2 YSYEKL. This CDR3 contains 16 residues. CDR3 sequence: CASSQGPLAGTGELFF. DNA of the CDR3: TGCGCCAGCAGCCAAGGTCCTTTGGCGGGCACCGGGGAGCTGTTTTTT.

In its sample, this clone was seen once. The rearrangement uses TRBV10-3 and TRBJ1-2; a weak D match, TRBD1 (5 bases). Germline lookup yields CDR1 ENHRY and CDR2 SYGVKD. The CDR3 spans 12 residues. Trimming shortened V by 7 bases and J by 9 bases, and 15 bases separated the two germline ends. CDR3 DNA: TGTGCCATCATCGACCCGGGGGAGCGCTACACCTTC. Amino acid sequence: CAIIDPGERYTF.

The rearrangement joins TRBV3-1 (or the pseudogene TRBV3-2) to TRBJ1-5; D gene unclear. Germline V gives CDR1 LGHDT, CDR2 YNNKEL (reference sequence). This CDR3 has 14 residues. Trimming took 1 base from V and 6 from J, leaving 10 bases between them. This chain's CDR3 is CASSQGGESQPQHF. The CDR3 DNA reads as TGTGCCAGCAGCCAAGGCGGTGAATCTCAGCCCCAGCATTTT.

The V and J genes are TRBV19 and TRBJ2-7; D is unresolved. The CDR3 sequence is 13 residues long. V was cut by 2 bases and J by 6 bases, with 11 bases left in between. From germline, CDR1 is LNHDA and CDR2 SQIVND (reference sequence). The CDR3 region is CASSIRSAAEQYF. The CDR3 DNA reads TGTGCCAGTAGTATACGGTCGGCGGCCGAGCAGTACTTC.

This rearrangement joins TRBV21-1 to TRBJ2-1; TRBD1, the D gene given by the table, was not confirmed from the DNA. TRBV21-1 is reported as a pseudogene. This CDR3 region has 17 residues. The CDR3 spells CASSLGDCRGCSNEQFF. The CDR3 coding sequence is TGTGCCAGCAGCCTCGGCGATTGCAGGGGATGTAGCAATGAGCAGTTCTTC.

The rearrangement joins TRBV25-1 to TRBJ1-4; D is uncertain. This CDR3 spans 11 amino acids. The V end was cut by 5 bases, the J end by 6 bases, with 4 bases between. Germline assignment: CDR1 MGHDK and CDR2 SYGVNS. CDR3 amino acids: CASSPHEKLFF. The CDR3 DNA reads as TGTGCCAGCAGTCCCCATGAAAAACTGTTTTTT.

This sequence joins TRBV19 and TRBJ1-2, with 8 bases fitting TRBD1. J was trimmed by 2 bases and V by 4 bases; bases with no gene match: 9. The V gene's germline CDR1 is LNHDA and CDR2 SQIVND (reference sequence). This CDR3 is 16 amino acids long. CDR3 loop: CASSKGQGLQNYGYTF. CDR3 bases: TGTGCCAGTAGTAAAGGACAGGGACTTCAAAACTATGGCTACACCTTC.

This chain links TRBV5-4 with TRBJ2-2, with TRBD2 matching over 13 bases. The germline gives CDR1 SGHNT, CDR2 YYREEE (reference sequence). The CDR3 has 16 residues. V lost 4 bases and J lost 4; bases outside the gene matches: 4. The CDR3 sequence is CASSEGLAGPTGELFF. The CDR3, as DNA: TGTGCCAGCAGCGAGGGACTAGCGGGACCCACCGGGGAGCTGTTTTTT. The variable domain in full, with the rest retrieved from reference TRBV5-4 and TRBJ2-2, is ETGVTQSPTHLIKTRGQQVTLRCSSQSGHNTVSWYQQALGQGPQFIFQYYREEENGRGNFPPRFSGLQFPNYSSELNVNALELDDSALYLCASSEGLAGPTGELFFGEGSRLTVL.

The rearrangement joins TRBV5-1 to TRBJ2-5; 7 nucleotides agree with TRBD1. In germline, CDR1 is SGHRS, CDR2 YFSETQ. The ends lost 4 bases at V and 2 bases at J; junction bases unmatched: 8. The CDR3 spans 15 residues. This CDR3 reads CASSPGQVVQETQYF. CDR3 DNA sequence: TGCGCCAGCAGCCCAGGACAGGTTGTTCAAGAGACCCAGTACTTC.

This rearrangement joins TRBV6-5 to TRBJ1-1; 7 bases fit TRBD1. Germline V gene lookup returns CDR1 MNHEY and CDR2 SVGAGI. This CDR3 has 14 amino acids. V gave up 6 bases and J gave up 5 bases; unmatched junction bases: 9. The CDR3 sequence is CASRNRGAVTEAFF. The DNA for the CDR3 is TGTGCCAGCAGAAACAGGGGAGCGGTGACTGAAGCTTTCTTT.